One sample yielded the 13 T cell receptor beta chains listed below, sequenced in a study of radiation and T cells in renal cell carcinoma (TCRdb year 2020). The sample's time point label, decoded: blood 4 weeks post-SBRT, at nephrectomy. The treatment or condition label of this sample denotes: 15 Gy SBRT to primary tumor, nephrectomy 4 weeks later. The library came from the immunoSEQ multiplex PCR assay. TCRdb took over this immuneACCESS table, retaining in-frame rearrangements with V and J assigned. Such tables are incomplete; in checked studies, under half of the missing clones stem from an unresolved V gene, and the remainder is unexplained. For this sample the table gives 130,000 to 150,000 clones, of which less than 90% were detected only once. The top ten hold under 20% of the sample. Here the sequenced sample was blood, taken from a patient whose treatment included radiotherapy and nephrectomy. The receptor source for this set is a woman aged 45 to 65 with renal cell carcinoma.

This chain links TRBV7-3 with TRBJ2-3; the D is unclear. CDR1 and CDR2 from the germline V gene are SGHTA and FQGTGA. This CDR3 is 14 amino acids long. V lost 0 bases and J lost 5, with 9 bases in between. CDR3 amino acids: CASSLTSGGDTQYF. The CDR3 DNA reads TGTGCCAGCAGCTTAACTTCGGGCGGAGATACGCAGTATTTT.

CDR3 sequence (DNA): TGCGCCAGCAGCCCCGCTAGGGCCTCTGGTGAAAAACTGTTTTTT. Translating it yields CASSPARASGEKLFF. The gene calls are TRBV5-1 and TRBJ1-4; D not certain. The V end was cut by 4 bases, the J end by 7 bases, with 17 bases between. The CDR3 covers 15 residues. Germline CDR1 reads SGHRS; CDR2 reads YFSETQ.

The DNA for the CDR3 is TGTGCCAGCTCACCGGGGTCCCCTGGCAATCAGCCCCAGCATTTT. The encoded protein is CASSPGSPGNQPQHF. The gene calls are TRBV18 and TRBJ1-5; no clear D gene. CDR1 KGHSH and CDR2 LQKENI come from the germline V gene. The CDR3 runs 15 residues. The V end was cut by 3 bases, the J end by 2 bases, with 11 bases between.

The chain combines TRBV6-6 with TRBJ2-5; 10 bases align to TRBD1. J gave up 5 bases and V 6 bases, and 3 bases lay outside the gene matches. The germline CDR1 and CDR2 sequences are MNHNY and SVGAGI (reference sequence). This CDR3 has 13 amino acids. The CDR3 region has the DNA TGTGCCAGCAGGCCGGGACAGGGGGAGACCCAGTACTTC. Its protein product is CASRPGQGETQYF.

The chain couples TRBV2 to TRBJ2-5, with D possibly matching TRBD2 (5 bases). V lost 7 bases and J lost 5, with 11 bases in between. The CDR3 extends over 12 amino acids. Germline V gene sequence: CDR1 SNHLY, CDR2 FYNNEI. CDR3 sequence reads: CASKGLGETQYF. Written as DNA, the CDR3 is TGTGCCAGCAAAGGACTCGGGGAGACCCAGTACTTC.

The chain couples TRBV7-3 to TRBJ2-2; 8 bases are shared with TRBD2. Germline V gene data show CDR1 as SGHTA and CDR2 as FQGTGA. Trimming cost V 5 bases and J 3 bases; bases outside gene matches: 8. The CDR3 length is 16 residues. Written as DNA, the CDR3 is TGTGCCAGCAGCGAGTCAACTAGCGGACACACCGGGGAGCTGTTTTTT. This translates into CASSESTSGHTGELFF.

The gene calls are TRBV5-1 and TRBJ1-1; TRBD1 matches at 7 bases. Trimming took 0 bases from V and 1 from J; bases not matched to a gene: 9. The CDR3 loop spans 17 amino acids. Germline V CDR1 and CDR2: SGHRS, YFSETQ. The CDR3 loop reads CASSLEVGPGGNTEAFF. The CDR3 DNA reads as TGCGCCAGCAGCTTGGAAGTTGGGCCAGGGGGGAACACTGAAGCTTTCTTT.

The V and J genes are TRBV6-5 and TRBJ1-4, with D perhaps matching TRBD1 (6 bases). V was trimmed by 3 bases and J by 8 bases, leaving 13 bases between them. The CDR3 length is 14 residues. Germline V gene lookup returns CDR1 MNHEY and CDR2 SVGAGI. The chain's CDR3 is CASSYGTRAEKLFF. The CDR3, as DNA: TGTGCCAGCAGTTATGGGACACGGGCGGAAAAACTGTTTTTT.

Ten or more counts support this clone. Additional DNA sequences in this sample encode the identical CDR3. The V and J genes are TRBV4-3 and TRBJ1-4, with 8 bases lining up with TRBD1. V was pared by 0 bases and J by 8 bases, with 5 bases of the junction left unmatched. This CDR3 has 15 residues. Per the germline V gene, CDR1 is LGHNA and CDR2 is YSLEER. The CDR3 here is CASSQEVQGGEKLFF. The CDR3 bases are TGCGCCAGCAGCCAAGAGGTACAGGGGGGAGAAAAACTGTTTTTT.

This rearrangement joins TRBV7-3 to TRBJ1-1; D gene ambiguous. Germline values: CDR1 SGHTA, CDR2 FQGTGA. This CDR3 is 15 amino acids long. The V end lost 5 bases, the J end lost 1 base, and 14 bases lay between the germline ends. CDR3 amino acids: CASSHHGRENTEAFF. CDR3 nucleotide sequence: TGTGCCAGCAGCCACCACGGGAGGGAGAACACTGAAGCTTTCTTT.

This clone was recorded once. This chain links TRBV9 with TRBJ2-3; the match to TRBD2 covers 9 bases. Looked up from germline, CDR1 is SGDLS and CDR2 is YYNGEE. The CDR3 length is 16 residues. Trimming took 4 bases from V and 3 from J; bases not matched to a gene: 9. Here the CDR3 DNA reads TGTGCCAGCAGCCCAGTAGCGGGAGTCGGGACAGATACGCAGTATTTT. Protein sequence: CASSPVAGVGTDTQYF.

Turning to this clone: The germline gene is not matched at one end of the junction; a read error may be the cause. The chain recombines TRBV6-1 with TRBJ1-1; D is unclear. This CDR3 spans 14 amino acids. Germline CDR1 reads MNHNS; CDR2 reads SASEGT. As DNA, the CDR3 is TGTGCCAGCAGTGAACCGGGAGGGAACGCTGAAGCTTTCTTT. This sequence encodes CASSEPGGNAEAFF.

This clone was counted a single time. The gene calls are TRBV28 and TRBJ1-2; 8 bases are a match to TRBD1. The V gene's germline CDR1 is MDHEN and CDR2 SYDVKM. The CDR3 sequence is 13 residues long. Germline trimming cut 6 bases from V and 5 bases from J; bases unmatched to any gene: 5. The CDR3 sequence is CASSRGQGYGYTF. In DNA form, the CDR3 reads TGTGCCAGCAGCCGCGGACAGGGTTATGGCTACACCTTC.